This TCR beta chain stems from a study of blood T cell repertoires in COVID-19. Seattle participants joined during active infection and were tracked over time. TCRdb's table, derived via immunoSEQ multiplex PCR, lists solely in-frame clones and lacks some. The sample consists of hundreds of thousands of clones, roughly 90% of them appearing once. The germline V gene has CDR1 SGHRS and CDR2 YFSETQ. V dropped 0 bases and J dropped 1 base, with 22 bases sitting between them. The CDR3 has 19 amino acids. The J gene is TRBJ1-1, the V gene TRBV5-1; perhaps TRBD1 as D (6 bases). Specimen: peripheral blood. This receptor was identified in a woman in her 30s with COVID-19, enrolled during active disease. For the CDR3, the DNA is TGCGCCAGCAGCTTGGCCTTTAGAGGACGGGGGGCTCCGAACACTGAAGCTTTCTTT. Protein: CASSLAFRGRGAPNTEAFF. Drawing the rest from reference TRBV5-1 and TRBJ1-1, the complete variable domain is KAGVTQTPRYLIKTRGQQVTLSCSPISGHRSVSWYQQTPGQGLQFLFEYFSETQRNKGNFPGRFSGRQFSNSRSEMNVSTLELGDSALYLCASSLAFRGRGAPNTEAFFGQGTRLTVV.